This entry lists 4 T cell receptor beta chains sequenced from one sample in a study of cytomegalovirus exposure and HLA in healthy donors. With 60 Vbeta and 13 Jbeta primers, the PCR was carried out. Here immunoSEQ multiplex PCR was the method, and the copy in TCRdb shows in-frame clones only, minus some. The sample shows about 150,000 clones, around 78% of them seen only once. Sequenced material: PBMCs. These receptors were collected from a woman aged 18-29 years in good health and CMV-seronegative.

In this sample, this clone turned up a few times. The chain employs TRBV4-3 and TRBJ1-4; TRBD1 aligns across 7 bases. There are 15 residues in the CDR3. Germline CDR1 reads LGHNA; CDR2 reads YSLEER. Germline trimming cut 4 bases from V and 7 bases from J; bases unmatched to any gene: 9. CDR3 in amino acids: CASSRQDRASEKLFF. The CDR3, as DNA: TGCGCCAGCAGCCGTCAAGACAGGGCGAGTGAAAAACTGTTTTTT.

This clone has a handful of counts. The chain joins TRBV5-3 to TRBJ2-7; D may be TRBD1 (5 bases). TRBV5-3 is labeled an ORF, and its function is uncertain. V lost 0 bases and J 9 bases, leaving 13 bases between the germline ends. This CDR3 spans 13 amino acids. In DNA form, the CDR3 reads TGTGCCAGAAGCTTGGACAGGCGTACGAGGCAGTACGTC. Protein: CARSLDRRTRQYV.

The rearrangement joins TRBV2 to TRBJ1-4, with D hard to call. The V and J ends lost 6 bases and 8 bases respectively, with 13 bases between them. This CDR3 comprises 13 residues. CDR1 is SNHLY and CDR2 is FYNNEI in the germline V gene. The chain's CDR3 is CASSTRDWEKLFF. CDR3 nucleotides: TGTGCCAGCAGCACCCGGGATTGGGAAAAACTGTTTTTT.

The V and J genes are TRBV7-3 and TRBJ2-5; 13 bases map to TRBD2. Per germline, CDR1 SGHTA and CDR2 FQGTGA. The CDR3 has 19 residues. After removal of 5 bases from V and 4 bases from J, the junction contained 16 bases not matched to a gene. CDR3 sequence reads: CASSPKGTSGGARGETQYF. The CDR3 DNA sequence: TGTGCCAGCAGCCCAAAGGGTACTAGCGGGGGGGCCCGGGGAGAGACCCAGTACTTC. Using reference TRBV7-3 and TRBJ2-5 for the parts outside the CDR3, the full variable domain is GAGVSQTPSNKVTEKGKYVELRCDPISGHTALYWYRQSLGQGPEFLIYFQGTGAADDSGLPNDRFFAVRPEGSVSTLKIQRTERGDSAVYLCASSPKGTSGGARGETQYFGPGTRLLVL.